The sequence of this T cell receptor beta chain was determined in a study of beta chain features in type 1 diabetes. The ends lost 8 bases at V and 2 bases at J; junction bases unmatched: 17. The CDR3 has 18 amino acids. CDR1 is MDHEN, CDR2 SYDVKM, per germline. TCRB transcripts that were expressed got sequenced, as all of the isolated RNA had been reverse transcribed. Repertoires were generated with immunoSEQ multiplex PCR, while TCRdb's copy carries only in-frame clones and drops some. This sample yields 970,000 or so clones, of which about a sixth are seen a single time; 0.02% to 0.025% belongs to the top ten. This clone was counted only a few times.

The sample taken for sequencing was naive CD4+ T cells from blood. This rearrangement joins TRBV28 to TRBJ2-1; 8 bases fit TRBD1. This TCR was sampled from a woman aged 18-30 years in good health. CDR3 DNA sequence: TGTGCCAGCTGGTCTGGACAGGGACCCTTACGAACCTACAATGAGCAGTTCTTC. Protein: CASWSGQGPLRTYNEQFF.